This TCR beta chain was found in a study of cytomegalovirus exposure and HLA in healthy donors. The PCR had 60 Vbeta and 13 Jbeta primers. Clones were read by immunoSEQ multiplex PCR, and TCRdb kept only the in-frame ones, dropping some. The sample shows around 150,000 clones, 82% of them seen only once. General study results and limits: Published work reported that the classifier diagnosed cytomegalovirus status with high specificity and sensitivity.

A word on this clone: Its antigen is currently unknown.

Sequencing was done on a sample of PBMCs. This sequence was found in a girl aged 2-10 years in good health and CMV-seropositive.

The DNA of the CDR3 is TGTGCCAGCAGGAGGGCGGGAGAGGAAAAACTGTTTTTT. Translated: CASRRAGEEKLFF. The chain recombines TRBV6-1 with TRBJ1-4; D is uncertain. The CDR3 loop spans 13 amino acids. Germline V gene lookup returns CDR1 MNHNS and CDR2 SASEGT. The ends were cut back, 6 bases at V and 8 bases at J, with 13 bases in the middle.